Included here is one T cell receptor (beta chain) sequence, with context. The data are from a study of blood T cell repertoires in COVID-19. Study in general: Researchers got acute and convalescent COVID-19 samples from the United States, Italy and Spain.

With V trimmed by 8 bases and J by 7 bases, 16 bases remained unmatched. The germline V gene encodes CDR1 MNHEY and CDR2 SVGEGT. The CDR3 covers 15 residues. The method was immunoSEQ multiplex PCR; TCRdb's version includes in-frame clones alone and lacks a portion of them. The table shows 150,000 or so clones, with 70% to 90% occurring only once. This chain links TRBV6-2 or TRBV6-3 with TRBJ1-2, with 7 bases lining up with TRBD1. This TCR came from a woman in her fifties or sixties with COVID-19, enrolled during active disease. Sequenced material: peripheral blood. The chain's CDR3 is CASRLDRESFGGYTF. CDR3 in DNA: TGTGCCAGCCGCCTTGACAGGGAAAGTTTCGGTGGCTACACCTTC.